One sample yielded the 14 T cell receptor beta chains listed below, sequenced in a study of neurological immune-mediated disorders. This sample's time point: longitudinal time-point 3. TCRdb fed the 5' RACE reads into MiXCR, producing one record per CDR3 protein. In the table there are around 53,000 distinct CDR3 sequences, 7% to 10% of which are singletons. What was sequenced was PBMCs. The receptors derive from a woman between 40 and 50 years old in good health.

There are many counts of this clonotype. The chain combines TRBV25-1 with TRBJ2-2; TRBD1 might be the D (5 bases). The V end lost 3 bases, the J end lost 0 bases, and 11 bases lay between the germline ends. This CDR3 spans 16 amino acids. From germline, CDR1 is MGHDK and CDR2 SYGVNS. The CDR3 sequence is CASSDVQDANTGELFF. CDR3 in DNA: TGTGCCAGCAGTGACGTACAGGATGCGAACACCGGGGAGCTGTTTTTT. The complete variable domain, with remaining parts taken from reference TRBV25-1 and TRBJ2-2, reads EADIYQTPRYLVIGTGKKITLECSQTMGHDKMYWYQQDPGMELHLIHYSYGVNSTEKGDLSSESTVSRIRTEHFPLTLESARPSHTSQYLCASSDVQDANTGELFFGEGSRLTVL.

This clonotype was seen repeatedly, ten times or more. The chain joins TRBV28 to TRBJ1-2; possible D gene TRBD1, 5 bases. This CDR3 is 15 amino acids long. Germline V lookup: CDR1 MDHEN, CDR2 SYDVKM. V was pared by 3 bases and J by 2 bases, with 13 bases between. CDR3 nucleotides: TGTGCCAGCAGTTTCGGCAGGGCGCTAAACTATGGCTACACCTTC. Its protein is CASSFGRALNYGYTF.

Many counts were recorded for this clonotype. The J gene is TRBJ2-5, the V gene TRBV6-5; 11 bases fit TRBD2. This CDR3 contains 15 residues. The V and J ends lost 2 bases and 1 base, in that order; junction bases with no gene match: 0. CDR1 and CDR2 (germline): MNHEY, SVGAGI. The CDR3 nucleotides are TGTGCCAGCAGTTACGGGACTAGCGGCCAAGAGACCCAGTACTTC. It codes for CASSYGTSGQETQYF.

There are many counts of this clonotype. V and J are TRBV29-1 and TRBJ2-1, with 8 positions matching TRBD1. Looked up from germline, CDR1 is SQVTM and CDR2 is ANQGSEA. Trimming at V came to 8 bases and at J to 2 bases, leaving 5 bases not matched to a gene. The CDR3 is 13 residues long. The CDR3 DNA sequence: TGCAGCCTGGACAGGGCCCCCTACAATGAGCAGTTCTTC. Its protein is CSLDRAPYNEQFF.

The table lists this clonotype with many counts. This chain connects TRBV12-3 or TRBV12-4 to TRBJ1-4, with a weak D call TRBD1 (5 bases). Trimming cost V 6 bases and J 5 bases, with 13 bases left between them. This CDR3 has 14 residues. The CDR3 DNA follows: TGTGCCAGCAGACGCCGGGACCCCAATGAAAAACTGTTTTTT. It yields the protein CASRRRDPNEKLFF.

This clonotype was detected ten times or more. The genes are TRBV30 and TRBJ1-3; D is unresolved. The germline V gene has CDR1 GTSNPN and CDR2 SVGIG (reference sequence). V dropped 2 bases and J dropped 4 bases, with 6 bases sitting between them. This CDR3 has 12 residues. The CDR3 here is CAWSQTGNTIYF. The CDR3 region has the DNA TGTGCCTGGAGTCAGACGGGAAACACCATATATTTT. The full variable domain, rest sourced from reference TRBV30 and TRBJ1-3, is SQTIHQWPATLVQPVGSPLSLECTVEGTSNPNLYWYRQAAGRGLQLLFYSVGIGQISSEVPQNLSASRPQDRQFILSSKKLLLSDSGFYLCAWSQTGNTIYFGEGSWLTVV.

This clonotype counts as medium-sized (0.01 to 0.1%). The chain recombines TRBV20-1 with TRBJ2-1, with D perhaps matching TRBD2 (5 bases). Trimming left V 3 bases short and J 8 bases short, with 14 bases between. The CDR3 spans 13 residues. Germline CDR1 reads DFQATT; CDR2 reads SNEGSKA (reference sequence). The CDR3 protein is CSAREDLDYEQFF. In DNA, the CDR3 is TGCAGTGCTAGGGAGGACCTAGACTATGAGCAGTTCTTC.

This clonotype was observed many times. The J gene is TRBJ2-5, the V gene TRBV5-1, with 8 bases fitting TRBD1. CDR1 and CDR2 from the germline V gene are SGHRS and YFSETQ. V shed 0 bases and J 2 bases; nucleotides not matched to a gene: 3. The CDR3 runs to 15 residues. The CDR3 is CASSLERQGQETQYF. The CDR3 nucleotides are TGCGCCAGCAGCTTGGAGCGACAGGGGCAAGAGACCCAGTACTTC.

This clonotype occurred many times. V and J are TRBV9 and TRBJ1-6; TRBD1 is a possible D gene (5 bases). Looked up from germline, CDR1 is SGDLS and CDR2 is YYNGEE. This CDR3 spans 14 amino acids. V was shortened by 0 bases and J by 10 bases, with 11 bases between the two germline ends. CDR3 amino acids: CASSVALGVSPLHF. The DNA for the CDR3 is TGTGCCAGCAGCGTAGCGTTGGGGGTGTCACCCCTCCACTTT.

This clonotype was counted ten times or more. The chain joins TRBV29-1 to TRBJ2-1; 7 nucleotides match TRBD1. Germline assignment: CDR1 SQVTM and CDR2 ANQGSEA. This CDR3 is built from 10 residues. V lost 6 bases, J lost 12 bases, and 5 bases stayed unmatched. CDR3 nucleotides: TGCAGCGTCGACAGGGTGGCGCAGTTCTTC. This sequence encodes CSVDRVAQFF.

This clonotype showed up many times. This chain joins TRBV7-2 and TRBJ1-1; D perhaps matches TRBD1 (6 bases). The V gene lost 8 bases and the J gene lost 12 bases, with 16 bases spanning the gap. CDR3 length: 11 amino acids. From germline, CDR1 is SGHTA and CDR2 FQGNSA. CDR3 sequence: CASPDIQGPFF. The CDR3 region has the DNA TGTGCCAGCCCCGATATACAGGGCCCTTTCTTT.

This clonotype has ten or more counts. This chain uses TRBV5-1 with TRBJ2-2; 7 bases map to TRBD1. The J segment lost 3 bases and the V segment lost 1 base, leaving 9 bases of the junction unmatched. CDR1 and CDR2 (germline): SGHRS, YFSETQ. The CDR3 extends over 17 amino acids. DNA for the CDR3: TGCGCCAGCAGCTTGCGAGTGACAGGGACGGACACCGGGGAGCTGTTTTTT. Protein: CASSLRVTGTDTGELFF.

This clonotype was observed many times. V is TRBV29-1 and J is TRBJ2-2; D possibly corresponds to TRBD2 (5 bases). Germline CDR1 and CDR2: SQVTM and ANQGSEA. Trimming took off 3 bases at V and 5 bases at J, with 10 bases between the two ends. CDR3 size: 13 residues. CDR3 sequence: CSVDKSGTGELFF. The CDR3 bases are TGCAGCGTTGATAAGTCGGGGACCGGGGAGCTGTTTTTT.

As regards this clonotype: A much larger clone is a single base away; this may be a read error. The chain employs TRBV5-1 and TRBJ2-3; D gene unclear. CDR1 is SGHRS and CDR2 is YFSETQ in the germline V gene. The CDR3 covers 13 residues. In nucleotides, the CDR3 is TGCACCAGCAGCTTAGAAAGCACAGATACGCAGTATTTT. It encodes CTSSLESTDTQYF.